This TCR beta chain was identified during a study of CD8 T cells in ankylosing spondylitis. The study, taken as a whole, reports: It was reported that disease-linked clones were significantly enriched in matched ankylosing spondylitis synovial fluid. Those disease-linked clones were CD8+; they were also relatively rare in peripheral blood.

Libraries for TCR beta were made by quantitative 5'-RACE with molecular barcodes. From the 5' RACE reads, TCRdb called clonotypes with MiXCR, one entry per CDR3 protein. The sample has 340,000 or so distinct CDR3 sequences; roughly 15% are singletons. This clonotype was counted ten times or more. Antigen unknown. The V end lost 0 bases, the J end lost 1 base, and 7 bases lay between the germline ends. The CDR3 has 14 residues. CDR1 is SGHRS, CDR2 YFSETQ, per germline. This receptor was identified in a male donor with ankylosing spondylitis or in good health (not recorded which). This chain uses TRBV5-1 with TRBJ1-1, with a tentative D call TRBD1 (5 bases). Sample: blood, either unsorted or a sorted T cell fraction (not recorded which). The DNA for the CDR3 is TGCGCCAGCAGCTTGGGGGGGGAGAACACTGAAGCTTTCTTT. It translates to CASSLGGENTEAFF.